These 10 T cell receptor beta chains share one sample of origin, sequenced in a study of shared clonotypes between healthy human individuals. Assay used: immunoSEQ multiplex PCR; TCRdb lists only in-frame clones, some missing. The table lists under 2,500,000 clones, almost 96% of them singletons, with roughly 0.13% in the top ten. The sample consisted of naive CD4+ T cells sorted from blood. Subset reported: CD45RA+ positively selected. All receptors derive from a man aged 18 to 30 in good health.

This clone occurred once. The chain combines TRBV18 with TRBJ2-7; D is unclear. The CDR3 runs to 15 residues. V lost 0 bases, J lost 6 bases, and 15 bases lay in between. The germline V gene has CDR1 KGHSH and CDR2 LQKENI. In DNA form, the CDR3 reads TGTGCCAGCTCACCACCGTCCGGGCCCCTCAGCGAGCAGTACTTC. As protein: CASSPPSGPLSEQYF.

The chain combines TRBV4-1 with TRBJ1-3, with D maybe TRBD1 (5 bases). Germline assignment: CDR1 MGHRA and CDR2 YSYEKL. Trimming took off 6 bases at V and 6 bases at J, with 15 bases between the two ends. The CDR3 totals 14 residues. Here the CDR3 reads CASSRQIPENTIYF. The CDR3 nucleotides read TGCGCCAGCAGTCGACAGATTCCGGAAAACACCATATATTTT.

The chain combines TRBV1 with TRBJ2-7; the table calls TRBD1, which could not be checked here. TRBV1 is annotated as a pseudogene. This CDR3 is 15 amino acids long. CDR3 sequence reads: CTSSQRGTGGYEQYF. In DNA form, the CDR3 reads TGCACCAGCAGCCAGCGTGGGACAGGGGGCTACGAGCAGTACTTC.

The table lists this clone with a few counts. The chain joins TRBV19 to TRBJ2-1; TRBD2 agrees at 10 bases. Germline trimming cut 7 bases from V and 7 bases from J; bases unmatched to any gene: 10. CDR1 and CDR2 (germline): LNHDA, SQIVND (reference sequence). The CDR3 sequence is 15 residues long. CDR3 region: CASTSRSGGRNEQFF. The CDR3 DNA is TGTGCCAGTACATCGCGTAGCGGGGGGAGAAATGAGCAGTTCTTC.

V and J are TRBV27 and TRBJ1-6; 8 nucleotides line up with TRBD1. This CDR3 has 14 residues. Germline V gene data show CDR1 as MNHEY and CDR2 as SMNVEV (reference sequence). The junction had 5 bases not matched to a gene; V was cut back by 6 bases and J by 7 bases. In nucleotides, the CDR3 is TGTGCCAGCAGGCCGGGACAGGCAAATTCACCCCTCCACTTT. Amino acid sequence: CASRPGQANSPLHF.

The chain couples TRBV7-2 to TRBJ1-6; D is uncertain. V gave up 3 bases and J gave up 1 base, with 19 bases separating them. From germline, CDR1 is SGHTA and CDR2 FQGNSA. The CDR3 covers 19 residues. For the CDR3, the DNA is TGTGCCAGCAGCTTGGGCGCCAGCCCTCGTGGGTCCTATAATTCACCCCTCCACTTT. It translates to CASSLGASPRGSYNSPLHF.

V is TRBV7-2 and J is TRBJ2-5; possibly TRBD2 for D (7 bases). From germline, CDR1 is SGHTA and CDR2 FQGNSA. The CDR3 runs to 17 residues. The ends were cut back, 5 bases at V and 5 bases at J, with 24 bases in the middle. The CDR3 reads CASSLGLAAPQGETQYF. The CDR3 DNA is TGTGCCAGCAGCCTAGGCCTAGCGGCTCCCCAGGGGGAGACCCAGTACTTC.

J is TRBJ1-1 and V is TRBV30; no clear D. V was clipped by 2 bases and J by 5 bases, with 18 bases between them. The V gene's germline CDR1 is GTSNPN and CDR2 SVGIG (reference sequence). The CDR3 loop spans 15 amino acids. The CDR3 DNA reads TGTGCCTGGAGTAACCAGGTTTTATTCGGGACTGAAGCTTTCTTT. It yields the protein CAWSNQVLFGTEAFF.

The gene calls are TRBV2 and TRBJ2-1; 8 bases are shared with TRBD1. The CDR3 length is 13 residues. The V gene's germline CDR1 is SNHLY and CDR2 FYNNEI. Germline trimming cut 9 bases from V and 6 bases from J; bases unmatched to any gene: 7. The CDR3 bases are TGTGCCAGTACCGGACAGGGTTTCAATGAGCAGTTCTTC. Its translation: CASTGQGFNEQFF.

In nucleotides, the CDR3 is TGTGCCAGGGAACGACAGATCTCAAACATTCAGTACTTC. Its protein is CARERQISNIQYF. The chain couples TRBV7-6 to TRBJ2-4, with D possibly matching TRBD1 (5 bases). This CDR3 is 13 amino acids long. V was pared by 9 bases and J by 6 bases, with 15 bases between. Germline CDR1 reads SGHVS; CDR2 reads FNYEAQ. Drawing the rest from reference TRBV7-6 and TRBJ2-4, the complete variable domain is GAGVSQSPRYKVTKRGQDVALRCDPISGHVSLYWYRQALGQGPEFLTYFNYEAQQDKSGLPNDRFSAERPEGSISTLTIQRTEQRDSAMYRCARERQISNIQYFGAGTRLSVL.